Sequencing of this TCR beta chain was carried out in a study of control samples from healthy donors and cancer patients. Only in-frame clones appear in the TCRdb table, and some are missing; sequencing was by immunoSEQ multiplex PCR. Of about 250,000 clones listed, around 79% were seen once; the top ten hold about an eighth. Per germline, CDR1 SGHRS and CDR2 YFSETQ. V lost 4 bases and J 2 bases, leaving 14 bases between the germline ends. CDR3 length: 15 amino acids. Sequenced input: PBMCs. The rearrangement uses TRBV5-1 and TRBJ2-3; D possibly corresponds to TRBD1 (6 bases). The TCR comes from a woman aged 55-69 years with lung cancer. The CDR3 loop is CASSVRGLDTDTQYF. CDR3 nucleotides: TGCGCCAGCAGCGTCAGGGGCCTTGACACAGATACGCAGTATTTT.